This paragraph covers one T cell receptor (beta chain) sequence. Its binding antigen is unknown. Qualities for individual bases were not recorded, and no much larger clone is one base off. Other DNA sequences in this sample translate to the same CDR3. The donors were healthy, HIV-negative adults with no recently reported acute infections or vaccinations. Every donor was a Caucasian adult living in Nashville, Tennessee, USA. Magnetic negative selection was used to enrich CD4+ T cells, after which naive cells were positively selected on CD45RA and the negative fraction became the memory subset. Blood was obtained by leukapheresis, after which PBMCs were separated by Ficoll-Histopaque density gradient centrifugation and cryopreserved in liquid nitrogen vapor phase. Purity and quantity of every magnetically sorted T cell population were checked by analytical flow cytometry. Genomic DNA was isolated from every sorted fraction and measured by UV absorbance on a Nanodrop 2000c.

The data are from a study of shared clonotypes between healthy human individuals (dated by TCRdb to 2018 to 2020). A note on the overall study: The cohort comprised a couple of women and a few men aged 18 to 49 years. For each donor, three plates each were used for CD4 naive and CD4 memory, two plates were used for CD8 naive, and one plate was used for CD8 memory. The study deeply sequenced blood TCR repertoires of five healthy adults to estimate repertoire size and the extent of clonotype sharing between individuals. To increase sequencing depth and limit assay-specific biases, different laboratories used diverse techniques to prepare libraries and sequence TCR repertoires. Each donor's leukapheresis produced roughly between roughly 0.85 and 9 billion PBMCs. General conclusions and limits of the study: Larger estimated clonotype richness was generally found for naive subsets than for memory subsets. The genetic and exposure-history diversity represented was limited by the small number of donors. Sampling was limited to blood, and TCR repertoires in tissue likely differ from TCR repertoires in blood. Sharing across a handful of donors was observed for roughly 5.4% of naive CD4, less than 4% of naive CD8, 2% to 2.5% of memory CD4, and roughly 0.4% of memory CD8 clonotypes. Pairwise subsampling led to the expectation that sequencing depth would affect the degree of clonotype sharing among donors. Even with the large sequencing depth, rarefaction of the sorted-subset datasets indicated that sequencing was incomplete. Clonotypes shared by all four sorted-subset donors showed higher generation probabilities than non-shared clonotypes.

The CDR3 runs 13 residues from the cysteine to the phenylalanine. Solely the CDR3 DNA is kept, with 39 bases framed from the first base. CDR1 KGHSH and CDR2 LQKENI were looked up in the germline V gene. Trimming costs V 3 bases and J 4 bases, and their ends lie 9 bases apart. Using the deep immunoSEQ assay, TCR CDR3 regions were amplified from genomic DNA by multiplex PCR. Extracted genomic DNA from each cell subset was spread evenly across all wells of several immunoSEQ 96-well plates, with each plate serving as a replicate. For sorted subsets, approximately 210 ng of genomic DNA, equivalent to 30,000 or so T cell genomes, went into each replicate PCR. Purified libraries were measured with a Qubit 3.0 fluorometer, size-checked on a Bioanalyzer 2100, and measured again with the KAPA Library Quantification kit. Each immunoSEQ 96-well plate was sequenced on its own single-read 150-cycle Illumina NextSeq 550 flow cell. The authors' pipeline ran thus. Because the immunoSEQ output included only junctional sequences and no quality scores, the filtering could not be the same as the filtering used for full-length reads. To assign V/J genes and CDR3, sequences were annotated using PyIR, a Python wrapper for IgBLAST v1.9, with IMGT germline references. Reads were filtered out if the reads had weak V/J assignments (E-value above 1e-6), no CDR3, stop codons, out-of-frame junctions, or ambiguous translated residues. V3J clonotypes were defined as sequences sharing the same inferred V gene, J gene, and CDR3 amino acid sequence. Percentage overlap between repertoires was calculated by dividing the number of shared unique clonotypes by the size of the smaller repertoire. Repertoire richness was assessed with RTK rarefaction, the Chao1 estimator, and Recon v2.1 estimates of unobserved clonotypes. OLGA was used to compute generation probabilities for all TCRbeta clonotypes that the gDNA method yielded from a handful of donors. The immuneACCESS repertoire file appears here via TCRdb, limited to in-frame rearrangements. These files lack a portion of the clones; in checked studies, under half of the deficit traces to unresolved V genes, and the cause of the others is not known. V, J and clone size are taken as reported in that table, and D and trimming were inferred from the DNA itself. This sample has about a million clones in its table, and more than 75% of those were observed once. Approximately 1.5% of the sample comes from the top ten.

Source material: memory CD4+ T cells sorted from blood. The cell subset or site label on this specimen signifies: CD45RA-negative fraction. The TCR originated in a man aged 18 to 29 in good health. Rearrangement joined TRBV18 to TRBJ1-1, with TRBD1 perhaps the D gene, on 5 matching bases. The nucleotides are TGTGCCAGCTCACCCTCCGGGGGCACTGAAGCTTTCTTT. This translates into CASSPSGGTEAFF.